This is a list of T cell receptor beta chains from one sample in a study of CD8 T cells in Susac syndrome. Each CDR3 protein is one row after TCRdb ran MiXCR on the immunoSEQ multiplex PCR reads. This repertoire shows about 210,000 distinct CDR3 sequences, under 95% found once; its top ten account for around 0.1%. The specimen was CD4+ T cells from PBMCs. These receptors all stem from a human donor in good health. CDR3s include the opening cysteine and the closing phenylalanine or tryptophan. Each record gives: clone size, D gene, V gene, J gene, CDR3 protein, CDR3 DNA. D genes are given only for firm matches. Rows give clone size only sometimes, using once, few, many, or a class for an expanded clone.

-	-	TRBV3-1	TRBJ2-7	CASSLGTVSYEQYF	TGTGCCAGCAGCCTCGGCACCGTCTCCTACGAGCAGTACTTC
-	-	TRBV7-7	TRBJ2-2	CASSLDSSGELFF	TGTGCTAGCAGCTTAGATTCGTCCGGGGAGCTGTTTTTT
-	-	TRBV6-6	TRBJ1-5	CASSYSGDNQPQHF	TGTGCCAGCAGTTACTCGGGAGACAATCAGCCCCAGCATTTT
-	-	TRBV20-1	TRBJ2-5	CSASFPGRETQYF	TGCAGTGCTAGTTTTCCAGGGAGAGAGACCCAGTACTTC
-	-	TRBV27	TRBJ2-5	CASSTSGTSPNF	TGTGCCAGCAGTACCTCCGGGACAAGCCCGAACTTC
-	TRBD1	TRBV7-2	TRBJ1-2	CASSYDRGGYTF	TGTGCCAGCAGCTACGACAGGGGTGGCTACACCTTC
-	TRBD1	TRBV6-1	TRBJ2-3	CASRPKGARGTDTQYF	TGTGCCAGCAGACCGAAGGGGGCTAGGGGCACAGATACGCAGTATTTT
-	-	TRBV10-2	TRBJ2-7	CASSDWGSYEQYF	TGCGCCAGCAGTGACTGGGGCTCCTACGAGCAGTACTTC
-	-	TRBV28	TRBJ2-1	CASSLLGRYNEQFF	TGTGCCAGCAGTTTACTCGGACGCTACAATGAGCAGTTCTTC
-	-	TRBV4-3	TRBJ1-2	CASSLSGATGLSYGYTF	TGCGCCAGCAGCCTCTCTGGGGCTACAGGGCTTTCCTATGGCTACACCTTC
-	TRBD1	TRBV19	TRBJ1-5	CASRNRGGNNQPQHF	TGTGCCAGTAGAAACAGGGGTGGGAACAATCAGCCCCAGCATTTT
-	-	TRBV2	TRBJ2-1	CASRPQLSYNEQFF	TGTGCCAGCAGGCCCCAGCTCTCCTACAATGAGCAGTTCTTC
-	TRBD1	TRBV10-3	TRBJ2-5	CAIGQGKGETQYF	TGTGCCATAGGACAGGGGAAGGGAGAGACCCAGTACTTC
-	-	TRBV9	TRBJ2-1	CASSVTGTLGYNEQFF	TGTGCCAGCAGCGTCACCGGGACGTTAGGGTACAATGAGCAGTTCTTC
-	-	TRBV19	TRBJ1-6	CASSTTAGALNSPLHF	TGTGCCAGTAGTACCACCGCAGGGGCTCTGAATTCACCCCTCCACTTT
-	-	TRBV6-1	TRBJ2-5	CASNKGGARRQETQYF	TGTGCCAGCAACAAGGGGGGGGCGAGGAGACAAGAGACCCAGTACTTC
-	-	TRBV7-2	TRBJ1-1	CASTLRGQAEAFF	TGTGCCAGCACCTTGAGAGGGCAAGCTGAAGCTTTCTTT
once	-	TRBV29-1	TRBJ2-2	CSVGEPNTGELFF	TGCAGCGTTGGGGAGCCAAACACCGGGGAGCTGTTTTTT
-	-	TRBV11-2	TRBJ1-2	CASSLGRGGYTF	TGTGCCAGCAGCTTAGGACGGGGCGGCTACACCTTC
-	-	TRBV7-2	TRBJ1-1	CASSLALIANTEAFF	TGTGCCAGCAGCTTAGCTTTGATTGCTAACACTGAAGCTTTCTTT
-	TRBD1	TRBV29-1	TRBJ1-5	CSVWDRGSNQPQHF	TGCAGCGTGTGGGACAGGGGTAGCAATCAGCCCCAGCATTTT
-	-	TRBV20-1	TRBJ2-5	CSALSGLGKTQYF	TGCAGTGCGCTTAGCGGTCTGGGGAAGACCCAGTACTTC
-	-	TRBV19	TRBJ1-2	CASTTTGPNYGYTF	TGTGCCAGTACAACTACAGGGCCTAACTATGGCTACACCTTC
once	-	TRBV5-4	TRBJ1-2	CASSLAGGGAYGYTF	TGTGCCAGCAGCTTGGCCGGTGGGGGAGCCTATGGCTACACCTTC
-	-	TRBV13	TRBJ2-4	CASSLVGFGNIQYF	TGTGCCAGCAGCTTAGTTGGTTTCGGAAACATTCAGTACTTC
-	TRBD1	TRBV29-1	TRBJ2-1	CSVDTGTGSLEQFF	TGCAGCGTGGATACCGGGACAGGGTCACTGGAGCAGTTCTTC
-	-	TRBV6-2/TRBV6-3	TRBJ1-5	CASSAGTPSNQPQHF	TGTGCCAGCAGCGCCGGGACACCTAGCAATCAGCCCCAGCATTTT
-	TRBD1	TRBV5-1	TRBJ1-4	CASSSTGLEGLGEKLFF	TGCGCCAGCAGCTCGACAGGGTTGGAGGGCCTTGGTGAAAAACTGTTTTTT
-	TRBD2	TRBV5-6	TRBJ2-1	CASSLRLAGRGEQFF	TGTGCCAGCAGCTTGAGGCTAGCGGGGAGGGGTGAGCAGTTCTTC
-	-	TRBV7-9	TRBJ2-7	CASSPDRVMYEQYF	TGTGCCAGCAGCCCGGACAGAGTGATGTACGAGCAGTACTTC
-	TRBD2	TRBV27	TRBJ2-1	CASSLGLAWNEQFF	TGTGCCAGCAGTCTGGGACTAGCCTGGAATGAGCAGTTCTTC
-	TRBD1	TRBV20-1	TRBJ1-5	CSADGDRANQPQHF	TGCAGTGCGGACGGCGACAGGGCGAATCAGCCCCAGCATTTT
-	-	TRBV19	TRBJ2-3	CASSIASDTQYF	TGTGCCAGTAGTATAGCCTCAGATACGCAGTATTTT
-	-	TRBV6-5	TRBJ2-3	CASSYHREGDTQYF	TGTGCCAGCAGTTACCATCGTGAAGGGGATACGCAGTATTTT
-	-	TRBV20-1	TRBJ1-5	CSARSGFDNQPQHF	TGCAGTGCCAGGTCGGGGTTCGACAATCAGCCCCAGCATTTT
-	-	TRBV29-1	TRBJ2-5	CSSGEGLKETQYF	TGCAGCTCTGGTGAGGGATTGAAAGAGACCCAGTACTTC
-	TRBD2	TRBV7-2	TRBJ2-5	CASSLVPPGGAQETQYF	TGTGCCAGCAGCTTAGTTCCACCGGGGGGGGCTCAAGAGACCCAGTACTTC
-	TRBD1	TRBV15	TRBJ1-5	CATSRDQGTGTNHPQHF	TGTGCCACCAGCAGAGACCAAGGGACAGGGACCAATCACCCCCAGCATTTT
-	-	TRBV6-2/TRBV6-3	TRBJ1-1	CASSFRRSGTEAFF	TGTGCCAGCAGTTTTCGGAGAAGTGGAACTGAAGCTTTCTTT
once	-	TRBV7-2	TRBJ1-3	CASSSRRGTIYF	TGTGCCAGCAGCTCCCGACGTGGCACCATATATTTT
-	-	TRBV28	TRBJ2-1	CASSSQRDEQFF	TGTGCCAGCAGTTCCCAGCGTGATGAGCAGTTCTTC
once	TRBD1	TRBV20-1	TRBJ2-1	CSARYLRGRINEQFF	TGCAGTGCTAGATATCTCAGGGGGCGCATCAATGAGCAGTTCTTC
-	-	TRBV27	TRBJ1-4	CASSLQGFGEKLFF	TGTGCCAGCAGTTTACAGGGTTTTGGTGAAAAACTGTTTTTT
-	-	TRBV29-1	TRBJ2-1	CSVEGGTVGYNEQFF	TGCAGCGTTGAAGGCGGGACAGTGGGATACAATGAGCAGTTCTTC
-	-	TRBV9	TRBJ2-6	CASSALAGANVLTF	TGTGCCAGCAGCGCCCTGGCGGGGGCCAACGTCCTGACTTTC
once	-	TRBV5-1	TRBJ1-6	CASSLVEGVYNSPLHF	TGCGCCAGCAGCTTGGTGGAGGGCGTCTATAATTCACCCCTCCACTTT
-	-	TRBV15	TRBJ2-2	CATSREQGYGELFF	TGTGCCACCAGCAGAGAACAGGGTTACGGGGAGCTGTTTTTT
-	-	TRBV12-3/TRBV12-4	TRBJ1-6	CASSLWGSNSPLHF	TGTGCCAGCAGTTTATGGGGTTCTAATTCACCCCTCCACTTT
-	-	TRBV4-1	TRBJ2-5	CASSQGQVETQYF	TGCGCCAGCAGCCAAGGGCAGGTTGAGACCCAGTACTTC
-	TRBD2	TRBV29-1	TRBJ2-1	CSVDPPGTSGREQFF	TGCAGCGTTGATCCCCCCGGGACTAGCGGGAGAGAGCAGTTCTTC
once	-	TRBV27	TRBJ2-6	CASRTIELPSPGANVLTF	TGTGCCAGCAGGACGATTGAGCTACCCAGTCCTGGGGCCAACGTCCTGACTTTC
-	-	TRBV14	TRBJ2-7	CASGKGSYEQYF	TGTGCCAGCGGTAAGGGTTCCTACGAGCAGTACTTC
-	TRBD1	TRBV20-1	TRBJ1-6	CSARETGAVGSPLHF	TGCAGTGCTAGGGAGACAGGGGCGGTTGGGTCACCCCTCCACTTT